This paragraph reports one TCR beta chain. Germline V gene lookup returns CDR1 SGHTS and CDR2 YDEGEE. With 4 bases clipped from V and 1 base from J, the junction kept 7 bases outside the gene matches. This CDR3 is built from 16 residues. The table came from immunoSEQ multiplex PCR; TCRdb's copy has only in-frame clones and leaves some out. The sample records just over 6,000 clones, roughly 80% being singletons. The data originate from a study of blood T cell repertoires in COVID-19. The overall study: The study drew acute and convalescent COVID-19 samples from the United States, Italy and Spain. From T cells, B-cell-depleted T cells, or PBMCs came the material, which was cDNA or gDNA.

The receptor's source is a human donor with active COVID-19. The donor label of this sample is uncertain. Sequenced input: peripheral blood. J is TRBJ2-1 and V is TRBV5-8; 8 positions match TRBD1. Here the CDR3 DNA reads TGTGCCAGCAGCCTGGGGGACAGGCCGTCCTACAATGAGCAGTTCTTC. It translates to CASSLGDRPSYNEQFF.